Sequencing of this TCR beta chain was carried out in a study of shared clonotypes between healthy human individuals. General study points: The four-donor shared clonotypes exceeded non-shared clonotypes in generation probability, with non-shared ones scoring lower.

In this sample, this clone turned up once. What it binds is unknown. Germline assignment: CDR1 ENHRY and CDR2 SYGVKD. V was clipped by 4 bases and J by 3 bases, with 21 bases between them. This CDR3 is 17 amino acids long. Assay used: immunoSEQ multiplex PCR; TCRdb lists only in-frame clones, some missing. The sample lists over a million clones, approximately 98.5% occurring once. The specimen sequenced was naive CD4+ T cells sorted from blood. Noted subset: CD45RA+ positively selected. This clonotype was obtained from a man under 40 in good health. The rearrangement links TRBV10-3 to TRBJ1-2; D is possibly TRBD1 (5 bases). The CDR3 nucleotides read TGTGCCATCAGTGGGCGGGGCCCCAATGGGGACTACTATGGCTACACCTTC. Translated, it gives CAISGRGPNGDYYGYTF.